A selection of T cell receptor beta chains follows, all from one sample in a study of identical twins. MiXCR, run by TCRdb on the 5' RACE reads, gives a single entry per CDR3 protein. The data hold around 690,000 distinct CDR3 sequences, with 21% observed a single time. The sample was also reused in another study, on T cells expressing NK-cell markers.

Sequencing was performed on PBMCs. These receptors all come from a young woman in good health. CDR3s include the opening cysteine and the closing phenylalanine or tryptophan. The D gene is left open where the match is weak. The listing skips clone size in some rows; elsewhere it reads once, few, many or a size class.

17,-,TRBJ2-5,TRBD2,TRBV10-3,TGTGCCATCAGTGCCCACCTCGGACTAGCGGATCAAGAGACCCAGTACTTC,CAISAHLGLADQETQYF
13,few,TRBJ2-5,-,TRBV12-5,TGTGCTAGTAGGCGAGGGAACCAAGAGACCCAGTACTTC,CASRRGNQETQYF
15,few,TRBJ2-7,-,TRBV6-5,TGTGCCAGCAGTTATTCCCTCGGACTCATATACGAGCAGTACTTC,CASSYSLGLIYEQYF
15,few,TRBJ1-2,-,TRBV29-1,TGCAGCGTTGTAGTGTCCTCCCACGGCAACTATGGCTACACCTTC,CSVVVSSHGNYGYTF
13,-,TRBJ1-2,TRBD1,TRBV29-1,TGCACCCCTCGACAGGGAGGGAACTATGGCTACACCTTC,CTPRQGGNYGYTF
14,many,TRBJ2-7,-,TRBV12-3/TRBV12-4,TGTGCCAGCAGTTACGGGACGCAGGATGTTAGGCAGTACTTC,CASSYGTQDVRQYF
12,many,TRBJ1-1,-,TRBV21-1,TGTGCCAGCAGCAAAGCATACACTGAAGCTTTCTTT,CASSKAYTEAFF
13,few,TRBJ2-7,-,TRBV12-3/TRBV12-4,TGTGCCAGCAGTTCCCGGGCTCTGGGCGAGCAGTACTTC,CASSSRALGEQYF
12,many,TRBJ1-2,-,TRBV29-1,TGCAGCGTACCTACGGCGGACTATGGCTACACCTTC,CSVPTADYGYTF
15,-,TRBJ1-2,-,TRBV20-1,TGCAGTGCTCCGACCTTACAGAGCGTGGACTATGGCTACACCTTC,CSAPTLQSVDYGYTF
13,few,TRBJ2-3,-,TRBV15,TGTGCCACCAGCCGTCATGGTGGAGATACGCAGTATTTT,CATSRHGGDTQYF
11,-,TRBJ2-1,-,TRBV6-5,TGTGCCAGCAGTTACGACCATCAGCAGTTCTTC,CASSYDHQQFF
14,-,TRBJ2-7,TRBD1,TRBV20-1,TGCAGTGCTACTTCCGGGACAGGGTCCTACGAGCAGTACTTC,CSATSGTGSYEQYF
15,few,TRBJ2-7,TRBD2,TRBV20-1,TGCAGTGCTACCGTTCGACTAGCGGGGGGTAACGAGCAGTACTTC,CSATVRLAGGNEQYF
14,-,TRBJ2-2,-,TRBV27,TGTGCCAGCAGTTTCAGGGTTTACACCGGGGAGCTGTTTTTT,CASSFRVYTGELFF
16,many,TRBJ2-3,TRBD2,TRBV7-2,TGTGCCAGCAGCTTAGGTCTAGCGGGAGGGCCAGATACGCAGTATTTT,CASSLGLAGGPDTQYF
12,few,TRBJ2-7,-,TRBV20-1,TGCAGTGGCACGGGACCTAGCTACGAGCAGTACTTC,CSGTGPSYEQYF
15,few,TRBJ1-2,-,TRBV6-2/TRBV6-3,TGTGCCAGCAGTTACGTCCGCAGCTCTAACTATGGCTACACCTTC,CASSYVRSSNYGYTF
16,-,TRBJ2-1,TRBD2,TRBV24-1,TGTGCCACCAGTGACTCCGGGCGGGAGGCCTACAATGAGCAGTTCTTC,CATSDSGREAYNEQFF
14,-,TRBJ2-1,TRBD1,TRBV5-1,TGCGCCAGCAGTTCCCCGAGACAGGGCGATGAGCAGTTCTTC,CASSSPRQGDEQFF
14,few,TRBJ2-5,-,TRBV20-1,TGCAGTGCTAGAGACGACAGGGGAGGGGAGACCCAGTACTTC,CSARDDRGGETQYF
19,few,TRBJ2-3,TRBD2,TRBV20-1,TGCAGTGCTAATCCCGACCGGACTAGCGGGAGGGGCGCCCCAGATACGCAGTATTTT,CSANPDRTSGRGAPDTQYF